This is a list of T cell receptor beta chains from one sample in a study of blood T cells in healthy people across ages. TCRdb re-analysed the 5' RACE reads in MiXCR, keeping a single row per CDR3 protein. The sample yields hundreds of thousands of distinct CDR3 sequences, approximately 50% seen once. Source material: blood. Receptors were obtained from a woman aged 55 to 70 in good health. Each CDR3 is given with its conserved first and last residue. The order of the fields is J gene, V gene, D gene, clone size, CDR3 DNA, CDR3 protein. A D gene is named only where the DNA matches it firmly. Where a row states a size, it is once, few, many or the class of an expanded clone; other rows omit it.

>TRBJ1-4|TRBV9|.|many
TGTGCCAGCAGCGTCGCGGACAGAAATGAAAAACTGTTTTTT
CASSVADRNEKLFF
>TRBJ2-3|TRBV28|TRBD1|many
TGTGCCAGCAGTTTCCCGGGACAGGGGGCGAGCACAGATACGCAGTATTTT
CASSFPGQGASTDTQYF
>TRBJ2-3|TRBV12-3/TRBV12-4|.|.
TGTGCCAGCAGCCCCTCGGTGGGGCACACAGATACGCAGTATTTT
CASSPSVGHTDTQYF
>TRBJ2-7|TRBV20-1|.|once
TGCAGTGCTAGAGACGCCGGGACGGCCCGGTACGAGCAGTACTTC
CSARDAGTARYEQYF
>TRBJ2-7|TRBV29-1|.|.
TGCAGCGTTGAGAGCCCTAACAGCCTCTCCTACGAGCAGTACTTC
CSVESPNSLSYEQYF
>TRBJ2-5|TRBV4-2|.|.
TGTGCCAGCAGCCAAGTCAGGGATCAAGAGACCCAGTACTTC
CASSQVRDQETQYF
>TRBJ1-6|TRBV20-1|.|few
TGCAGTGCTAGAGATCGGACAGATAATTCACCCCTCCACTTT
CSARDRTDNSPLHF
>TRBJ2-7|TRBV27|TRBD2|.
TGTGCCAGCAGTCCACCTAGGTGGGGACTAGCGGGTACCAGCTCCTACAATGAGCAGTACTTC
CASSPPRWGLAGTSSYNEQYF
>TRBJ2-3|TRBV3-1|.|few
TGTGCCAGCAGCTCCTCGCGGGATGGACCAGATACGCAGTATTTT
CASSSSRDGPDTQYF
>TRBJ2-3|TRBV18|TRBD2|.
TGTGCCAGCTCACCGGAGGCGGGAGTTGCAGATACGCAGTATTTT
CASSPEAGVADTQYF
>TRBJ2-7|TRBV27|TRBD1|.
TGTGCCAGCAAGGCCGGGACAGGGGACGCCTACGAGCAGTACTTC
CASKAGTGDAYEQYF
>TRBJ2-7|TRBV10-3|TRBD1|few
TGTGCCATCAGTAGCAGGGGGCGGAACGAGCAGTACTTC
CAISSRGRNEQYF
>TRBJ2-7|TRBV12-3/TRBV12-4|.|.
TGTGCCAGCAGTTTTCGGGGGAGTCCCCCGAGGACCGAGCAGTACTTC
CASSFRGSPPRTEQYF
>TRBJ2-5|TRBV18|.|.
TGTGCCAGCTCACCCGGGACGGATTACGGAGAGACCCAGTACTTC
CASSPGTDYGETQYF
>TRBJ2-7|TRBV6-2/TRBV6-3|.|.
TGTGCCAGCAGTTACGAGGCGGCCGAGCAGTACTTC
CASSYEAAEQYF
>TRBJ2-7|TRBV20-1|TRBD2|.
TGCAGTGCTCCGACTAGCGGAATTTACGAGCAGTACTTC
CSAPTSGIYEQYF
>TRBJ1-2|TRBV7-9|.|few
TGTGCCAGCAGCCAGGGACGATCGTATGGCTACACCTTC
CASSQGRSYGYTF
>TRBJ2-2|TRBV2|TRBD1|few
TGTGCCAGCAGTCAACAGGGGGCTGGTGGGGAGCTGTTTTTT
CASSQQGAGGELFF
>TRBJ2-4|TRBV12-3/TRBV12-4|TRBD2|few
TGTGCCAGCAGTTTTAGATACACGGGACTAGCGGCCAAAAACATTCAGTACTTC
CASSFRYTGLAAKNIQYF
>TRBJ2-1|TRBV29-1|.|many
TGCAGCGTCGTCTCCAGGGTAAGCTCCTACAATGAGCAGTTCTTC
CSVVSRVSSYNEQFF
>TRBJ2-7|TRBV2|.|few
TGTGCCAGCAGTGAAGCTCAGGAGTACGAGCAGTACTTC
CASSEAQEYEQYF
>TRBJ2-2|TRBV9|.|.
TGTGCCAGCAGCGTCGACAACGCGAACACCGGGGAGCTGTTTTTT
CASSVDNANTGELFF
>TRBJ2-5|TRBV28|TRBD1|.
TGTGCCACCACTCCCGGGACAGGGGGCCCAATTGGAGAGACCCAGTACTTC
CATTPGTGGPIGETQYF
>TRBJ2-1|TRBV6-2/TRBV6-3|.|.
TGTGCCAGCGCCCGGGGACGGAACAATGAGCAGTTCTTC
CASARGRNNEQFF
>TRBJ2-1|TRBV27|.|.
TGTGCCAGCACTGGGGGCGGGACCTACAATGAGCAGTTCTTC
CASTGGGTYNEQFF
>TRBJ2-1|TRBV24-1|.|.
TGTGCCACCTCTAGGGGTTCGCGGAATGAGCAGTTCTTC
CATSRGSRNEQFF
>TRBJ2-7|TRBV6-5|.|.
.
CASILGSSYEQYF
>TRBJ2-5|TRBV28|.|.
TGTGCCAGCAGCGATTTCATAGGGGTTGAGACCCAGTACTTC
CASSDFIGVETQYF
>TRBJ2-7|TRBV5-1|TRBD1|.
TGCGCCAGCAGCTTCAGGACAGGGGCCTACGAGCAGTACTTC
CASSFRTGAYEQYF
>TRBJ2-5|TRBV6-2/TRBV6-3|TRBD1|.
TGTGCCAGCAGTTACTACGACAGGGCTGGCGAGACCCAGTACTTC
CASSYYDRAGETQYF
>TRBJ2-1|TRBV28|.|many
TGTGCCAGCAGTTTAGTGGGCAGGGGCTCCTACAATGAGCAGTTCTTC
CASSLVGRGSYNEQFF
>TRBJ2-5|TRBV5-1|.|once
TGCGCCAGCAGCTTGACAGGGAGCTTCCAAGAGACCCAGTACTTC
CASSLTGSFQETQYF